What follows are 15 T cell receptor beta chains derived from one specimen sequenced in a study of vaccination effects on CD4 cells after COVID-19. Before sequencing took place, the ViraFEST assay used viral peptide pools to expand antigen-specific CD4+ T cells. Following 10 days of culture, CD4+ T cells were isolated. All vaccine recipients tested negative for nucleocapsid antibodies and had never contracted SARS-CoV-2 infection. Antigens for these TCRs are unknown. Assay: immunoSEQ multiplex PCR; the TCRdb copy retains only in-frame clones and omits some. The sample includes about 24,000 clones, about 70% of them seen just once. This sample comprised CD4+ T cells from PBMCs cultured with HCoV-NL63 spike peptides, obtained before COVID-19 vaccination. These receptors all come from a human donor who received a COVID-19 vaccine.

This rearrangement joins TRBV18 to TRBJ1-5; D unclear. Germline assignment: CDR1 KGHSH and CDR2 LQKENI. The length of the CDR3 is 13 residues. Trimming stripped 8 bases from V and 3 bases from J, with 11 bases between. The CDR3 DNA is TGTGCCAGCCTATTGGCGGTCAATCAGCCCCAGCATTTT. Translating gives CASLLAVNQPQHF.

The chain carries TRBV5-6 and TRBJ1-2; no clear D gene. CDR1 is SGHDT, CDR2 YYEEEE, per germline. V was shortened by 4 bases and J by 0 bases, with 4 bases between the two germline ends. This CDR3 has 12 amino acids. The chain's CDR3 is CASSVANYGYTF. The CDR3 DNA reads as TGTGCCAGCAGCGTAGCTAACTATGGCTACACCTTC.

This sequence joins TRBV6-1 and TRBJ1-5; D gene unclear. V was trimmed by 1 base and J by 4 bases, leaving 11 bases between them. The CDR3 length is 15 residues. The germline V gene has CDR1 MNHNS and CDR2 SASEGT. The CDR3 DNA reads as TGTGCCAGCAGTGAAGGGTACCCTCGGAATCAGCCCCAGCATTTT. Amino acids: CASSEGYPRNQPQHF.

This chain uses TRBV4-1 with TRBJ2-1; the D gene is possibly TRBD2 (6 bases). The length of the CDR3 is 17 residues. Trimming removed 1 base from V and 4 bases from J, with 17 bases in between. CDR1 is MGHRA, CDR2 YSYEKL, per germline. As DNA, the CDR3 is TGCGCCAGCAGCCAAGTTGGAAAAAGGGCGGGATACAATGAGCAGTTCTTC. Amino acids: CASSQVGKRAGYNEQFF.

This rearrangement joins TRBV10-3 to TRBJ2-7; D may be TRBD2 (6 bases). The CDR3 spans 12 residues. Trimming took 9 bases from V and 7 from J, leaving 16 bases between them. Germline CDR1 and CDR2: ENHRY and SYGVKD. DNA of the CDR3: TGTGCCATAGGCCGGGAGCCGGGGGAGCAGTACTTC. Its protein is CAIGREPGEQYF.

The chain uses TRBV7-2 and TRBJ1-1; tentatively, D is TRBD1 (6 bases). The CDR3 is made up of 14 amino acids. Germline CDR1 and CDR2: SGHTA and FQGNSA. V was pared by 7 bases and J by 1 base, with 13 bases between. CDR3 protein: CASTEGDWNTEAFF. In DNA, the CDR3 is TGTGCCAGCACCGAGGGGGACTGGAACACTGAAGCTTTCTTT. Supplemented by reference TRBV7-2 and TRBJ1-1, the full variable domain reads GAGVSQSPSNKVTEKGKDVELRCDPISGHTALYWYRQSLGQGLEFLIYFQGNSAPDKSGLPSDRFSAERTGGSVSTLTIQRTQQEDSAVYLCASTEGDWNTEAFFGQGTRLTVV.

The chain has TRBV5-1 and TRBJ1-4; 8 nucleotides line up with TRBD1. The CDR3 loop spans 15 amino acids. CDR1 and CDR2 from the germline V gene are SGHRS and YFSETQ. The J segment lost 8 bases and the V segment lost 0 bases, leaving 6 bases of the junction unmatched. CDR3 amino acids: CASSLVETGDEKLFF. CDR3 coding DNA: TGCGCCAGCAGCTTGGTTGAGACAGGGGACGAAAAACTGTTTTTT.

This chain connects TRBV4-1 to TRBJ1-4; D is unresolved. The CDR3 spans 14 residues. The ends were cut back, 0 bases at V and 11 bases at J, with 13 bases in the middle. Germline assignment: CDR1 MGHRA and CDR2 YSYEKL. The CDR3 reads CASSQDPQEEKLFF. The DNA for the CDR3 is TGCGCCAGCAGCCAAGATCCGCAAGAAGAGAAACTGTTTTTT.

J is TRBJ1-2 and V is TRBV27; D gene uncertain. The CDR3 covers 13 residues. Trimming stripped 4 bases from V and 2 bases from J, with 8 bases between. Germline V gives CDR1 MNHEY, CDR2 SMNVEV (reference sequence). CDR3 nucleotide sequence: TGTGCCAGCAGTTACGCAGGCAACTATGGCTACACCTTC. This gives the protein CASSYAGNYGYTF.

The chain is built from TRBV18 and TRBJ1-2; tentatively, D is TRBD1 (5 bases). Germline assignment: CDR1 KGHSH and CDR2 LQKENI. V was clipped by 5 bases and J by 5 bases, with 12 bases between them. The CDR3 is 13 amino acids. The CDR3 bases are TGTGCCAGCTCATCGGACGGACAATATGGCTACACCTTC. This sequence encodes CASSSDGQYGYTF.

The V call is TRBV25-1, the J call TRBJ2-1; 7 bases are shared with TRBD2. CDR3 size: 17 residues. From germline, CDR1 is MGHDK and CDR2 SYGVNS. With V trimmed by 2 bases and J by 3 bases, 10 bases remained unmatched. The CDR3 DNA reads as TGTGCCAGCAGTGAAGAGGAGTGGGAGGGGCTCTACAATGAGCAGTTCTTC. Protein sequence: CASSEEEWEGLYNEQFF.

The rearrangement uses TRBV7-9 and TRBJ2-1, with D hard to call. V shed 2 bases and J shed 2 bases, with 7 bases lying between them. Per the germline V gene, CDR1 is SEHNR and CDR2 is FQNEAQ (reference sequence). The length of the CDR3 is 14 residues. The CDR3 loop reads CASSLQQTYNEQFF. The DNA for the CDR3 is TGTGCCAGCAGCTTACAACAGACCTACAATGAGCAGTTCTTC.

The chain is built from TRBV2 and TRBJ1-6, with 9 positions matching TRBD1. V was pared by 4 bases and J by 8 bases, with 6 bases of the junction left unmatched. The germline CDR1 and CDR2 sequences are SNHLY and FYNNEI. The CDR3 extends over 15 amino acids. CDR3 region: CASSGPTGGDSPLHF. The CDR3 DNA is TGTGCCAGCAGTGGGCCCACAGGGGGCGATTCACCCCTCCACTTT.

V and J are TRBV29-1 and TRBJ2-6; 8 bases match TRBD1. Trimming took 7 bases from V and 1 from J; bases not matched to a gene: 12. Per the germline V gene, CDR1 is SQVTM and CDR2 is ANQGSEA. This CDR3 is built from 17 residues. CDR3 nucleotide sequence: TGCAGCGCTCGGACAGGGCCTTTGACTTCTGGGGCCAACGTCCTGACTTTC. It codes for CSARTGPLTSGANVLTF. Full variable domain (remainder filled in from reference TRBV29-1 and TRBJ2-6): SAVISQKPSRDICQRGTSLTIQCQVDSQVTMMFWYRQQPGQSLTLIATANQGSEATYESGFVIDKFPISRPNLTFSTLTVSNMSPEDSSIYLCSARTGPLTSGANVLTFGAGSRLTVL.

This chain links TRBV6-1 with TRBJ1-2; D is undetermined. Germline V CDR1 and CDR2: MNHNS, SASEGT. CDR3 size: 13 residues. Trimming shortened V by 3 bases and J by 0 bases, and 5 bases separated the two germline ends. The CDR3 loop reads CASSEEANYGYTF. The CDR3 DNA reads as TGTGCCAGCAGTGAGGAGGCTAACTATGGCTACACCTTC.